The next 23 T cell receptor beta chains were all read from a single sample in a study of beta chain features in type 1 diabetes. Expressed TCRB transcripts got sequenced, as all isolated RNA was reverse transcribed. Repertoires were generated with immunoSEQ multiplex PCR, while TCRdb's copy carries only in-frame clones and drops some. The sample gives over 40,000 clones, roughly 50% of which show up once; 0.2% to 0.3% is in the top ten. Material: stem cell memory CD4+ T cells from blood. The receptor source for this set is a woman aged 25 to 45 in good health.

This chain connects TRBV18 to TRBJ2-2, with a possible D match to TRBD1 (7 bases). Germline CDR1 and CDR2: KGHSH and LQKENI. This CDR3 has 16 residues. Trimming shortened V by 2 bases and J by 1 base, and 11 bases separated the two germline ends. This chain's CDR3 is CASSPAGQKNTGELFF. In DNA, the CDR3 is TGTGCCAGCTCACCAGCGGGACAGAAGAACACCGGGGAGCTGTTTTTT.

J is TRBJ1-1 and V is TRBV5-6; the D is unclear. The germline V and J ends were trimmed by 4 bases and 6 bases, with 16 bases remaining between them. Germline V lookup: CDR1 SGHDT, CDR2 YYEEEE. This CDR3 has 14 residues. The chain's CDR3 is CASSRPGQTPEAFF. The CDR3 region has the DNA TGTGCCAGCAGCCGCCCTGGGCAGACGCCTGAAGCTTTCTTT. Full variable domain (remainder filled in from reference TRBV5-6 and TRBJ1-1): DAGVTQSPTHLIKTRGQQVTLRCSPKSGHDTVSWYQQALGQGPQFIFQYYEEEERQRGNFPDRFSGHQFPNYSSELNVNALLLGDSALYLCASSRPGQTPEAFFGQGTRLTVV.

The rearrangement uses TRBV27 and TRBJ1-3, with TRBD1 matching 7 bases. CDR1 and CDR2 from the germline V gene are MNHEY and SMNVEV (reference sequence). This CDR3 is 12 amino acids long. The CDR3 loop reads CAAGGTGNTIYF. The DNA of the CDR3 is TGTGCGGCAGGGGGGACTGGAAACACCATATATTTT.

The chain uses TRBV27 and TRBJ1-4, with a possible D match to TRBD1 (5 bases). Germline values: CDR1 MNHEY, CDR2 SMNVEV (reference sequence). The CDR3 consists of 16 residues. Deletions cut 6 bases from V and 6 bases from J, with 20 bases between. The CDR3, as DNA: TGTGCCAGCAGAATACGACTTAGGGGAGGCGATGAAAAACTGTTTTTT. It encodes CASRIRLRGGDEKLFF.

This clone appeared a few times. V and J are TRBV29-1 and TRBJ1-4; the match to TRBD1 covers 9 bases. CDR1 is SQVTM and CDR2 is ANQGSEA in the germline V gene. V was clipped by 5 bases and J by 7 bases; unmatched bases: 5. CDR3 length: 13 amino acids. CDR3 bases: TGCAGCGTTCAAGGACAGGGGTCTGAAAAACTGTTTTTT. This translates into CSVQGQGSEKLFF. Looking up the rest from reference TRBV29-1 and TRBJ1-4 gives the full variable domain: SAVISQKPSRDICQRGTSLTIQCQVDSQVTMMFWYRQQPGQSLTLIATANQGSEATYESGFVIDKFPISRPNLTFSTLTVSNMSPEDSSIYLCSVQGQGSEKLFFGSGTQLSVL.

The table lists this clone with a count of one. The chain has TRBV28 and TRBJ1-3, with a weak D call TRBD1 (6 bases). The CDR3 is made up of 15 amino acids. Per the germline V gene, CDR1 is MDHEN and CDR2 is SYDVKM. Trimming left V 6 bases short and J 3 bases short, with 15 bases between. CDR3 residues: CASRDGTTDGNTIYF. The DNA for the CDR3 is TGTGCCAGCAGAGATGGGACAACTGATGGAAACACCATATATTTT.

The chain employs TRBV11-1 and TRBJ2-7; weak D call: TRBD1 (5 bases). In germline, CDR1 is SGHAT, CDR2 FQDESV (reference sequence). This CDR3 is 14 amino acids long. Trimming shortened V by 5 bases and J by 3 bases, and 14 bases separated the two germline ends. The DNA for the CDR3 is TGTGCCAGCAGCCACTCTGGCCAGGGCTACGAGCAGTACTTC. This translates into CASSHSGQGYEQYF. Full variable domain (outside the CDR3, taken from reference TRBV11-1 and TRBJ2-7): EAEVAQSPRYKITEKSQAVAFWCDPISGHATLYWYRQILGQGPELLVQFQDESVVDDSQLPKDRFSAERLKGVDSTLKIQPAELGDSAMYLCASSHSGQGYEQYFGPGTRLTVT.

The V gene is TRBV5-1, the J gene TRBJ1-1, with D hard to call. Germline-derived CDR1 and CDR2 are SGHRS and YFSETQ. Deletions cut 0 bases from V and 0 bases from J, with 18 bases between. The CDR3 consists of 18 residues. Here the CDR3 reads CASSLVRVVGEVNTEAFF. The CDR3 bases are TGCGCCAGCAGCTTGGTAAGGGTGGTGGGAGAGGTGAACACTGAAGCTTTCTTT.

This rearrangement joins TRBV7-9 to TRBJ2-5, with TRBD1 as a possible D gene (7 bases). Germline V lookup: CDR1 SEHNR, CDR2 FQNEAQ (reference sequence). Trimming pared 3 bases from V and 5 bases from J, leaving 22 bases between. The CDR3 contains 17 residues. Here the CDR3 reads CASSFGQGGPSSETQYF. The CDR3, as DNA: TGTGCCAGCAGCTTTGGCCAGGGGGGCCCTTCCTCCGAGACCCAGTACTTC.

The chain has TRBV5-4 and TRBJ2-5; 14 bases fit TRBD2. This CDR3 is 16 amino acids long. The germline gives CDR1 SGHNT, CDR2 YYREEE (reference sequence). V was pared by 3 bases and J by 4 bases, with 5 bases of the junction left unmatched. CDR3 DNA sequence: TGTGCCAGCAGCTCACCGGGACTAGCGGGAGTAGAGACCCAGTACTTC. Protein product: CASSSPGLAGVETQYF.

This clone was counted between two and nine times. This rearrangement joins TRBV7-2 to TRBJ2-1, with unresolved D. The V gene's germline CDR1 is SGHTA and CDR2 FQGNSA. V was clipped by 1 base and J by 1 base, with 11 bases between them. CDR3 size: 16 residues. CDR3 sequence reads: CASSLEVLRSYNEQFF. The CDR3 bases are TGTGCCAGCAGCTTAGAGGTATTGCGGTCCTACAATGAGCAGTTCTTC.

The chain combines TRBV18 with TRBJ2-1, with 12 positions matching TRBD2. V was pared by 3 bases and J by 7 bases, with 22 bases of the junction left unmatched. Germline values: CDR1 KGHSH, CDR2 LQKENI. The CDR3 is 21 residues long. The CDR3 loop is CASSPGLASGRARSAGNEQFF. CDR3 in DNA: TGTGCCAGCTCACCTGGTCTGGCTAGCGGGAGGGCCCGCTCAGCCGGAAATGAGCAGTTCTTC.

The rearrangement uses TRBV7-2 and TRBJ2-1, with 15 bases that match TRBD2. The CDR3 spans 18 residues. Germline assignment: CDR1 SGHTA and CDR2 FQGNSA. V shed 1 base, J shed 1 base, and the junction held 2 bases outside the gene matches. CDR3 bases: TGTGCCAGCAGCTTAGTGGGACTAGCGGGAGGTTCCTACAATGAGCAGTTCTTC. This encodes CASSLVGLAGGSYNEQFF.

The chain employs TRBV4-3 and TRBJ2-4, with 9 bases identical to TRBD2. This CDR3 region has 17 residues. Trimming removed 0 bases from V and 7 bases from J; junction bases left unmatched: 10. Per germline, CDR1 LGHNA and CDR2 YSLEER. CDR3 sequence reads: CASSQEVSGSGRNIQYF. In DNA, the CDR3 is TGCGCCAGCAGCCAAGAGGTTAGCGGGAGCGGGAGGAACATTCAGTACTTC.

This clone was seen more than once but under ten times. The chain joins TRBV5-1 to TRBJ2-1, with D maybe TRBD2 (5 bases). Germline V CDR1 and CDR2: SGHRS, YFSETQ. The ends were cut back, 0 bases at V and 6 bases at J, with 16 bases in the middle. This CDR3 comprises 16 residues. The CDR3 DNA follows: TGCGCCAGCAGCTTGGCTATCCACTTGGGAGTCAATGAGCAGTTCTTC. Amino acid sequence: CASSLAIHLGVNEQFF.

The chain has TRBV19 and TRBJ2-3; 10 bases fit TRBD2. Germline V gene lookup returns CDR1 LNHDA and CDR2 SQIVND (reference sequence). Unmatched junction bases numbered 5, after V lost 4 bases and J lost 4 bases. The CDR3 has 15 amino acids. The chain's CDR3 is CASSNLAGVSDTQYF. CDR3 bases: TGTGCCAGTAGTAACCTAGCGGGAGTATCAGATACGCAGTATTTT.

The V gene is TRBV10-3, the J gene TRBJ2-5, with 7 bases identical to TRBD2. The V gene end was trimmed by 4 bases and the J gene end by 2 bases; junction bases not matched to a gene: 7. This CDR3 region has 15 residues. Germline CDR1 ENHRY, CDR2 SYGVKD. The CDR3 coding sequence is TGTGCCATCAGTGGGGCGGCGGGAGCGCAAGAGACCCAGTACTTC. This translates into CAISGAAGAQETQYF.

J is TRBJ2-7 and V is TRBV30; 7 nucleotides match TRBD2. CDR1 and CDR2 (germline): GTSNPN, SVGIG (reference sequence). The CDR3 is 12 residues long. V was pared by 5 bases and J by 4 bases, with 5 bases of the junction left unmatched. The CDR3 loop is CAWQTSLYEQYF. The CDR3 coding sequence is TGTGCCTGGCAGACTAGCTTATACGAGCAGTACTTC.

There are a few counts of this clone. The V gene is TRBV15, the J gene TRBJ1-1, with TRBD1 matching over 8 bases. CDR1 is LNHNV and CDR2 is YYDKDF in the germline V gene (reference sequence). The CDR3 runs to 17 residues. After removal of 4 bases from V and 0 bases from J, the junction contained 10 bases not matched to a gene. CDR3 nucleotide sequence: TGTGCCACCAGCACACGGACAGGGAGTGACATGAACACTGAAGCTTTCTTT. Protein: CATSTRTGSDMNTEAFF.

The rearrangement links TRBV7-2 to TRBJ2-2; no reliable D call. Germline V gene data show CDR1 as SGHTA and CDR2 as FQGNSA. The length of the CDR3 is 12 residues. V shed 3 bases and J shed 3 bases, with 2 bases lying between them. This CDR3 reads CASSFYTGELFF. For the CDR3, the DNA is TGTGCCAGCAGCTTCTACACCGGGGAGCTGTTTTTT.

The chain links TRBV2 to TRBJ2-5, with 12 positions matching TRBD2. The germline CDR1 and CDR2 sequences are SNHLY and FYNNEI. With 4 bases clipped from V and 3 bases from J, the junction kept 3 bases outside the gene matches. This CDR3 spans 15 amino acids. CDR3 residues: CASSGLAGEEETQYF. The DNA for the CDR3 is TGTGCCAGCAGTGGACTAGCGGGAGAGGAAGAGACCCAGTACTTC.

A note on this clone: One end of the junction varies from germline; a read error may be responsible. This chain links TRBV7-3 with TRBJ1-6; D possibly corresponds to TRBD1 (5 bases). CDR1 and CDR2 from the germline V gene are SGHTA and FQGTGA. This CDR3 has 14 residues. Here the CDR3 reads CASSLRQGDSPLHF. The DNA for the CDR3 is TGTGCCAGCAGCTTACGGCAGGGCGATTCCCCCCTCCACTTT.

This clone has more than one count but fewer than ten. The V and J genes are TRBV5-1 and TRBJ1-5; TRBD1 might be the D (6 bases). Germline CDR1 SGHRS, CDR2 YFSETQ. The CDR3 runs 13 residues. V lost 5 bases and J 11 bases, leaving 17 bases between the germline ends. The DNA for the CDR3 is TGCGCCAGCAGTCCAGGGGTCGGAGGATCCCAGCATTTT. Translation: CASSPGVGGSQHF.